The entry below describes one T cell receptor beta chain. What it binds is unknown. Indicated time point: pretreatment peripheral blood. The source of the sample is a study of PD-L1 blockade in urothelial cancer. Study details: The number of prior chemotherapy regimens per patient was 0 to 3. At 3 weeks (second dose) and 6 weeks after starting treatment, blood was analyzed.

The CDR3 has 14 amino acids. V was shortened by 2 bases and J by 1 base, with 9 bases between the two germline ends. The germline V gene encodes CDR1 MDHEN and CDR2 SYDVKM. Measured with immunoSEQ multiplex PCR; TCRdb has only the in-frame clones, and not every one. This sample carries approximately 79,000 clones, about 85% of them seen once, and the ten largest clones take about 6.7%. Whole-study findings and limits: A below-median TCR clonality in blood before treatment predicted better survival.

Sequencing used PBMCs, obtained around atezolizumab (anti-PD-L1) treatment. The genes are TRBV28 and TRBJ2-7; the D is unclear. This TCR derives from a man aged 35 to 55 with urothelial cancer. In DNA form, the CDR3 reads TGTGCCAGCAGTTTACAGTCAGATTCCTACGAGCAGTACTTC. It is translated as CASSLQSDSYEQYF.